The present TCR beta chain was sequenced within a study of T cell responses to AZD1222 COVID-19 vaccine. Of note for this clone: As yet, its antigen is unknown.

Produced via immunoSEQ multiplex PCR; TCRdb's table is partial and in-frame only. The table lists more than 150,000 clones, around nine tenths of them singletons. Findings and caveats of the study: Donors were mostly white British, more females; clonal diversity possibly underestimated.

Trimming removed 4 bases at V and 4 bases at J, with 13 bases between. This CDR3 spans 15 amino acids. The germline CDR1 and CDR2 sequences are LGHDT and YNNKEL (reference sequence). J is TRBJ1-4 and V is TRBV3-1 (or the pseudogene TRBV3-2); tentative D call: TRBD1 (6 bases). The TCR was taken from an adult in good health. Material: peripheral blood, obtained on day 0 of AZD1222 vaccination. The CDR3 here is CASSRQGSVNEKLFF. Written as DNA, the CDR3 is TGTGCCAGCAGCCGTCAGGGGTCGGTTAATGAAAAACTGTTTTTT.